This T cell receptor beta chain was sequenced during a study of Ad26.COV2.S vaccination and SARS-CoV-2 variants. The wider study: Donor was in the COV1001 Ad26.COV2.S trial arm. Study-level findings and limits: TCR breadth and depth analyses may have underestimated total T cell responses.

With regard to this clone: Its antigen is not identified.

Treatment here: about 20 received Ad26.COV2.S at low or high dose, single or two shots; roughly five received placebo; per-sample allocation not given. Day 63 after the first injection of vaccine or placebo was the sampling time. In Boston, the donor was an adult between 18-55 years of age. The protocol was immunoSEQ multiplex PCR, while the TCRdb copy is restricted to in-frame clones and leaves out a portion. The sample shows about 350,000 clones, around 90% of them seen only once. This CDR3 spans 16 amino acids. Germline trimming cut 3 bases from V and 4 bases from J; bases unmatched to any gene: 7. Looked up from germline, CDR1 is MGHRA and CDR2 is YSYEKL.

The material was peripheral blood, obtained in a trial of Ad26.COV2.S vaccine versus placebo. V usage is TRBV4-1 and J usage is TRBJ2-1, with 9 bases lining up with TRBD2. The sequence derives from a person aged 18 to 59 who received the Ad26.COV2.S COVID-19 vaccine or a placebo. Here the CDR3 reads CASSQGAGGAYNEQFF. The CDR3 nucleotides read TGCGCCAGCAGCCAGGGAGCGGGGGGTGCGTACAATGAGCAGTTCTTC.